This T cell receptor (beta chain) is drawn from a study of blood T cell repertoires in COVID-19. Turning to the study itself: COVID-19 samples from acute and convalescent phases originated in the United States, Italy and Spain. PBMCs, B-cell-depleted T cells, or T cells provided the cDNA or gDNA that made up the material.

Original methodology: Nucleated cell counts were estimated from reference gene primer amplification. Profiled with immunoSEQ multiplex PCR; TCRdb holds only in-frame clones, not every one. That table supplies the V and J calls and clone size; D and trimming were determined from the DNA. This table holds roughly 280,000 clones, around nine tenths found once. CDR3 length: 16 residues. The V gene end was trimmed by 1 base and the J gene end by 4 bases; junction bases not matched to a gene: 6. Germline CDR1 reads KGHSY; CDR2 reads FQNENV. Sequenced material: peripheral blood. This sequence originates from a man aged 35 to 55 with active or convalescent COVID-19. The chain is built from TRBV16 and TRBJ2-7; TRBD1 aligns across 11 bases. CDR3 nucleotides: TGTGCCAGCAGCCAATTGTCGGACAGGGGGCTATACGAGCAGTACTTC. Protein product: CASSQLSDRGLYEQYF.